This record looks at one T cell receptor beta chain sequence and its context. Patients had residual fresh-frozen tumor tissue and more than two years of survival data. Before vaccination, two weeks after the third vaccination, and at progression, PBMC were collected. This entry comes from a study of glioma-infiltrating T cells after dendritic cell vaccination. Study information: Monocyte-derived dendritic cells, cultured 7 to 8 days with IL-4 and GM-CSF, were pulsed with autologous tumor lysate.

CDR1 KGHSH and CDR2 LQKENI come from the germline V gene. Unmatched junction bases numbered 6, after V lost 4 bases and J lost 2 bases. CDR3 length equals 16 residues. Measured with immunoSEQ multiplex PCR; TCRdb has only the in-frame clones, and not every one. The sample yields around 58,000 clones, approximately 78% seen once. The sequences come from blood, collected before dendritic cell vaccination. This chain connects TRBV18 to TRBJ1-1, with 11 bases lining up with TRBD1. The TCR sequence derives from a human donor with glioblastoma. The CDR3 region is CASSLGQGAINTEAFF. Here the CDR3 DNA reads TGTGCCAGCTCACTCGGACAGGGGGCCATTAACACTGAAGCTTTCTTT. The whole variable domain, filled in from reference TRBV18 and TRBJ1-1, reads NAGVMQNPRHLVRRRGQEARLRCSPMKGHSHVYWYRQLPEEGLKFMVYLQKENIIDESGMPKERFSAEFPKEGPSILRIQQVVRGDSAAYFCASSLGQGAINTEAFFGQGTRLTVV.